What follows are 9 T cell receptor beta chains derived from one specimen sequenced in a study of long-term antiretroviral therapy in people with HIV (dated by TCRdb to between 2021 and 2023). Sequencing of the TRB variable region was done with the immunoSEQ hsTCRB v3.0 assay at survey level resolution. What TCRdb holds here is the immuneACCESS table cut down to in-frame rearrangements. Part of the clones is not present; checked against another copy, under half of the missing clones reflect an unresolved V gene, and the others are unexplained. The table for this sample lists about 15,000 clones; around 74% of them were counted only once. Of the sample, about 15% is held by the ten largest clones. The specimen was unsorted PBMCs, collected 2.5 years before starting antiretroviral therapy. These receptors were collected from a woman in her 50s with HIV.

The chain combines TRBV18 with TRBJ2-5; TRBD1 might be the D (6 bases). Trimming removed 3 bases at V and 4 bases at J, with 9 bases between. CDR1 and CDR2 from the germline V gene are KGHSH and LQKENI. The CDR3 totals 13 residues. CDR3 region: CASSPDRRETQYF. For the CDR3, the DNA is TGTGCCAGCTCACCGGACAGACGAGAGACCCAGTACTTC.

This clone has just one count. This chain joins TRBV5-6 and TRBJ2-2; D ambiguous. CDR1 and CDR2 from the germline V gene are SGHDT and YYEEEE. The length of the CDR3 is 16 residues. V was shortened by 1 base and J by 3 bases, with 13 bases between the two germline ends. The CDR3 DNA follows: TGTGCCAGCAGCTTGCCCCGCGGCGGAGACACCGGGGAGCTGTTTTTT. It yields the protein CASSLPRGGDTGELFF.

On this clone: Mismatch with germline at one junction end may stem from a read error. V and J are TRBV18 and TRBJ1-2; D is unresolved. Per the germline V gene, CDR1 is KGHSH and CDR2 is LQKENI. This CDR3 has 14 residues. CDR3 residues: CASSPQKPNYGYTF. CDR3 DNA sequence: TGTGCCAGCTCGCCACAGAAGCCTAACTATGGCTACACCTTC.

This clone appeared a few times. The CDR3: CASTEEGSVPTGELFF. The CDR3 coding sequence is TGTGCCAGCACCGAAGAGGGATCGGTTCCCACCGGGGAGCTGTTTTTT. This sequence joins TRBV2 and TRBJ2-2, with a weak D call TRBD2 (5 bases). The CDR3 runs to 16 residues. The ends were cut back, 7 bases at V and 4 bases at J, with 19 bases in the middle. CDR1 and CDR2 (germline): SNHLY, FYNNEI.

The gene calls are TRBV29-1 and TRBJ1-3; possible D gene TRBD1, 5 bases. The V end was cut by 5 bases, the J end by 0 bases, with 14 bases between. Germline lookup yields CDR1 SQVTM and CDR2 ANQGSEA. This CDR3 is 15 amino acids long. For the CDR3, the DNA is TGCAGCGTTATGAGGGCAGGGACCTCTGGAAACACCATATATTTT. Amino acid sequence: CSVMRAGTSGNTIYF.

The V call is TRBV5-1, the J call TRBJ2-3; 9 bases match TRBD2. Germline V gives CDR1 SGHRS, CDR2 YFSETQ. The CDR3 contains 16 residues. Germline trimming cut 0 bases from V and 2 bases from J; bases unmatched to any gene: 4. The CDR3 protein is CASSLAAGGATDTQYF. CDR3 sequence (DNA): TGCGCCAGCAGCTTGGCGGCGGGGGGGGCCACAGATACGCAGTATTTT.

The chain carries TRBV14 and TRBJ2-1; tentative D call: TRBD2 (6 bases). Germline lookup yields CDR1 SGHDN and CDR2 FVKESK. The CDR3 covers 17 residues. The V gene lost 2 bases and the J gene lost 8 bases, with 22 bases spanning the gap. The CDR3 sequence is CASSQRGTTSSVYEQFF. DNA for the CDR3: TGTGCCAGCAGCCAAAGGGGCACGACTAGTAGTGTCTATGAGCAGTTCTTC.

This rearrangement joins TRBV2 to TRBJ1-4; a possible D gene is TRBD1 (5 bases). This CDR3 is 14 amino acids long. Germline lookup yields CDR1 SNHLY and CDR2 FYNNEI. Trimming removed 7 bases at V and 2 bases at J, with 11 bases between. CDR3 in DNA: TGTGCCAGCACTCCGGGGCATACTAATGAAAAACTGTTTTTT. As protein: CASTPGHTNEKLFF. Drawing the rest from reference TRBV2 and TRBJ1-4, the complete variable domain is EPEVTQTPSHQVTQMGQEVILRCVPISNHLYFYWYRQILGQKVEFLVSFYNNEISEKSEIFDDQFSVERPDGSNFTLKIRSTKLEDSAMYFCASTPGHTNEKLFFGSGTQLSVL.

The chain joins TRBV27 to TRBJ2-3; no clear D gene. V was pared by 1 base and J by 7 bases, with 9 bases between. The CDR3 covers 13 residues. Per the germline V gene, CDR1 is MNHEY and CDR2 is SMNVEV (reference sequence). As DNA, the CDR3 is TGTGCCAGCAGTTTATATGGTTCCCATACGCAGTATTTT. Protein: CASSLYGSHTQYF.